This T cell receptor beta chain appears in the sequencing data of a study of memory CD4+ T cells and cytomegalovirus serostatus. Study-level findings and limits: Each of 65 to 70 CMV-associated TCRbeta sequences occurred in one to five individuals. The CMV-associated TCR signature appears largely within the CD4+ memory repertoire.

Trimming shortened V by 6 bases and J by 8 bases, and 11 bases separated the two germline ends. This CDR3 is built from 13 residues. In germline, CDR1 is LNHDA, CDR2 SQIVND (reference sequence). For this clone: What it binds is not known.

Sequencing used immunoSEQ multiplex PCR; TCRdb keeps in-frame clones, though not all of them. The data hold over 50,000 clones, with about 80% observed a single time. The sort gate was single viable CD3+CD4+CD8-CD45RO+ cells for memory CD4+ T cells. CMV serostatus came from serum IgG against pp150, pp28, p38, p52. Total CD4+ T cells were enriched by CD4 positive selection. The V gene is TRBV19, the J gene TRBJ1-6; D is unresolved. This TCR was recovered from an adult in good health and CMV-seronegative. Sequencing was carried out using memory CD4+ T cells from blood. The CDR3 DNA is TGTGCCAGTAGCTCGGCGGGCGATTCACCCCTCCACTTT. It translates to CASSSAGDSPLHF.